The next 31 T cell receptor beta chains were all read from a single sample in a study of shared clonotypes between healthy human individuals (dated by TCRdb to 2018 to 2020). To prepare the library, the immunoSEQ multiplex PCR assay was applied. TCRdb mirrors the immuneACCESS table, restricted to in-frame sequences. Some clones are absent from its copies; in checked studies, under half trace to an unresolved V gene, and the reason for the others is unknown. The sample profile shows 450,000 to 650,000 clones; around 77% of them were found once. The ten largest clonotypes hold around 11% of the sample. The sample comprised PBMCs. The receptors were sampled from a middle-aged woman in good health. Some clones in this sample may be carry-over from other donors' samples.

The rearrangement uses TRBV4-1 and TRBJ2-7, with D unresolved. CDR1 is MGHRA, CDR2 YSYEKL, per germline. V was trimmed by 0 bases and J by 4 bases, leaving 16 bases between them. CDR3 size: 16 residues. The chain's CDR3 is CASSQDRHSELYEQYF. CDR3 nucleotides: TGCGCCAGCAGCCAAGATCGCCATTCCGAGCTTTACGAGCAGTACTTC.

The chain links TRBV18 to TRBJ1-5, with unresolved D. The CDR3 sequence is 12 residues long. Trimming removed 3 bases from V and 7 bases from J, with 7 bases in between. CDR1 KGHSH and CDR2 LQKENI come from the germline V gene. The CDR3 reads CASSPQEQPQHF. CDR3 nucleotide sequence: TGTGCCAGCTCACCCCAGGAGCAGCCCCAGCATTTT.

Concerning this clone itself: A read error may account for a junction end that differs from germline. V usage is TRBV30 and J usage is TRBJ2-7; perhaps TRBD1 as D (6 bases). Looked up from germline, CDR1 is GTSNPN and CDR2 is SVGIG (reference sequence). The CDR3 consists of 12 residues. The CDR3 loop is CAWTRGPYEQYF. The CDR3 DNA is TGTGCCTGGACCAGGGGCCCCTACGAGCAGTACTTT.

The CDR3 DNA reads as TGTGCCAGCAGCCAAGGGGGACAGGGGGGCACCGGGGAGCTGTTTTTT. It yields the protein CASSQGGQGGTGELFF. The rearrangement uses TRBV4-2 and TRBJ2-2; TRBD1 matches 11 bases. The germline CDR1 and CDR2 sequences are LGHNA and YNFKEQ. The CDR3 is 16 residues long. Trimming removed 1 base from V and 4 bases from J; junction bases left unmatched: 2.

The chain employs TRBV30 and TRBJ2-5; TRBD1 might be the D (6 bases). Germline CDR1 is GTSNPN and CDR2 is SVGIG (reference sequence). The CDR3 length is 15 residues. V lost 5 bases to trimming and J lost 3 bases, with 19 bases between them. CDR3 protein: CAWGRGTGNKETQYF. The DNA of the CDR3 is TGTGCCTGGGGCCGGGGAACAGGGAACAAAGAGACCCAGTACTTC.

The J gene is TRBJ1-5, the V gene TRBV13, with no clear D. Germline assignment: CDR1 PRHDT and CDR2 FYEKMQ (reference sequence). There are 13 residues in the CDR3. V gave up 6 bases and J gave up 5 bases, with 11 bases separating them. In DNA form, the CDR3 reads TGTGCCAGCAGTTTAACAGCTGATCAGCCCCAGCATTTT. Encoded protein: CASSLTADQPQHF.

This clone occurred a few times. The gene calls are TRBV29-1 and TRBJ2-2; D is possibly TRBD1 (5 bases). Germline CDR1 reads SQVTM; CDR2 reads ANQGSEA. The V gene lost 4 bases and the J gene lost 2 bases, with 14 bases spanning the gap. CDR3 size: 15 residues. CDR3 amino acids: CSVGCQQVNTGELFF. In DNA form, the CDR3 reads TGCAGCGTTGGTTGCCAACAGGTTAACACCGGGGAGCTGTTTTTT.

The chain links TRBV11-3 to TRBJ2-7; TRBD2 agrees at 13 bases. Trimming at V came to 5 bases and at J to 2 bases, leaving 6 bases not matched to a gene. CDR1 and CDR2 (germline): SGHNT, YENEEA. The CDR3 spans 16 residues. CDR3 coding DNA: TGTGCCAGCAGCCCCGGACTAGCGGGAGCACCCTACGAGCAGTACTTC. It translates to CASSPGLAGAPYEQYF.

This chain uses TRBV5-1 with TRBJ2-5, with D tentatively TRBD1 (5 bases). Judging by the DNA end, TRBJ2-7 fits better; the J call may be wrong. Germline V lookup: CDR1 SGHRS, CDR2 YFSETQ. The CDR3 has 15 amino acids. CDR3 nucleotides: TGCGCCAGCTCCCTGGGCCAGGGTAGGGGTCACGAGCAGTACTTC. Its protein is CASSLGQGRGHEQYF.

The chain uses TRBV29-1 and TRBJ2-3, with 9 bases lining up with TRBD1. Trimming removed 2 bases from V and 1 base from J; junction bases left unmatched: 1. CDR3 length: 14 residues. Per the germline V gene, CDR1 is SQVTM and CDR2 is ANQGSEA. The CDR3 reads CSVERDRGTDTQYF. The CDR3 DNA is TGCAGCGTTGAACGGGACAGGGGCACAGATACGCAGTATTTT.

The V and J genes are TRBV27 and TRBJ1-1; the match to TRBD1 covers 9 bases. The CDR3 runs to 14 residues. Trimming took 6 bases from V and 5 from J; bases not matched to a gene: 7. The V gene's germline CDR1 is MNHEY and CDR2 SMNVEV (reference sequence). The CDR3 DNA sequence: TGTGCCAGCAGAGAACAGGGGGCGGTTACTGAAGCTTTCTTT. This encodes CASREQGAVTEAFF.

The chain uses TRBV4-2 and TRBJ1-2; D call uncertain. Germline assignment: CDR1 LGHNA and CDR2 YNFKEQ. This CDR3 comprises 13 residues. V lost 4 bases to trimming and J lost 7 bases, with 13 bases between them. DNA of the CDR3: TGTGCCAGCAGCCCGACCCACCTGGCTGGCTACACCTTC. This encodes CASSPTHLAGYTF.

CDR3 protein: CASSFRLAGGEQYF. CDR3 DNA sequence: TGTGCCAGCAGTTTTAGACTAGCCGGGGGGGAGCAGTACTTC. The chain uses TRBV28 and TRBJ2-7; TRBD2 matches 7 bases. The germline gives CDR1 MDHEN, CDR2 SYDVKM. Trimming took 3 bases from V and 7 from J; bases not matched to a gene: 9. The CDR3 loop spans 14 amino acids.

Of note for this clone: One end of the junction fails to match germline, which may point to a read error. The V and J genes are TRBV18 and TRBJ2-1, with D possibly matching TRBD2 (6 bases). The CDR3 is 14 amino acids. The germline gives CDR1 KGHSH, CDR2 LQKENI. This CDR3 is CASSPRDSLNEQFF. The CDR3 bases are TGTGCCAGCTCCCCACGGGACTCCCTCAATGAGCAGTTCTTC.

Only one count was recorded for this clone. The chain is built from TRBV9 and TRBJ1-4; D gene unclear. Germline V gene data show CDR1 as SGDLS and CDR2 as YYNGEE. Trimming shortened V by 0 bases and J by 0 bases, and 9 bases separated the two germline ends. The CDR3 has 16 amino acids. Here the CDR3 DNA reads TGTGCCAGCAGCGTAGGGAACACCGCAACTAATGAAAAACTGTTTTTT. Translation gives CASSVGNTATNEKLFF.

The chain employs TRBV9 and TRBJ2-3; TRBD2 aligns across 7 bases. Germline lookup yields CDR1 SGDLS and CDR2 YYNGEE. Unmatched junction bases numbered 8, after V lost 5 bases and J lost 2 bases. The length of the CDR3 is 15 residues. The CDR3 nucleotides read TGTGCCAGCAGAGGAGGGCTAGCGGTCACAGATACGCAGTATTTT. Translating gives CASRGGLAVTDTQYF.

This chain joins TRBV4-1 and TRBJ1-6; 8 bases are shared with TRBD1. CDR1 MGHRA and CDR2 YSYEKL come from the germline V gene. Trimming removed 1 base from V and 10 bases from J; junction bases left unmatched: 6. The CDR3 is 15 amino acids. CDR3 bases: TGCGCCAGCAGCCAAGTCGACAGGGGTAGATCACCCCTCCACTTT. Its translation is CASSQVDRGRSPLHF.

Comments on this clone: A read error may be the cause here, since a much bigger clone is one base away. The chain links TRBV6-4 to TRBJ2-1; D may match TRBD1 or TRBD2 (5 bases each). CDR3 length equals 15 residues. Germline CDR1 is MRHNA and CDR2 is SNTAGT. CDR3 sequence reads: CASSDGTSSCNEQFF. In DNA form, the CDR3 reads TGTGCCAGCAGTGACGGGACCAGCTCCTGCAATGAGCAGTTCTTC.

The V and J genes are TRBV29-1 and TRBJ2-5; a weak D match, TRBD1 (6 bases). The V gene lost 6 bases and the J gene lost 3 bases, with 11 bases spanning the gap. Germline V lookup: CDR1 SQVTM, CDR2 ANQGSEA. The CDR3 spans 12 residues. This CDR3 reads CSVRGGEETQYF. CDR3 bases: TGCAGCGTCCGAGGGGGTGAAGAGACCCAGTACTTC. The entire variable domain, with the rest obtained from reference TRBV29-1 and TRBJ2-5, is as follows: SAVISQKPSRDICQRGTSLTIQCQVDSQVTMMFWYRQQPGQSLTLIATANQGSEATYESGFVIDKFPISRPNLTFSTLTVSNMSPEDSSIYLCSVRGGEETQYFGPGTRLLVL.

This chain joins TRBV5-1 and TRBJ2-1; the D gene could be TRBD1 or TRBD2 (5 bases each). Germline assignment: CDR1 SGHRS and CDR2 YFSETQ. V was shortened by 1 base and J by 5 bases, with 10 bases between the two germline ends. The CDR3 runs to 14 residues. The CDR3 coding sequence is TGCGCCAGCAGCTTGTACGGGGCAGACAATGAGCAGTTCTTC. Translated: CASSLYGADNEQFF.

This clone was observed a few times. V usage is TRBV6-1 and J usage is TRBJ2-3; 8 bases are a match to TRBD2. V was pared by 6 bases and J by 1 base, with 6 bases of the junction left unmatched. The germline V gene encodes CDR1 MNHNS and CDR2 SASEGT. This CDR3 spans 15 amino acids. CDR3 amino acids: CASSPAGVGTDTQYF. In DNA form, the CDR3 reads TGTGCCAGCAGCCCAGCGGGAGTAGGCACAGATACGCAGTATTTT.

This clone was counted once. J is TRBJ2-1 and V is TRBV7-2, with 7 bases fitting TRBD1. V trimming: 7 bases; J trimming: 9 bases; junction bases outside the gene matches: 15. Germline V gene lookup returns CDR1 SGHTA and CDR2 FQGNSA. This CDR3 is 15 amino acids long. The CDR3 DNA follows: TGTGCCAGCACCCCAGGGTGGACAGGACTCGGTGAGCAGTTCTTC. Translated, it gives CASTPGWTGLGEQFF.

In nucleotides, the CDR3 is TGTGCCTGGGCCGACCGTAACATTCAGTACTTC. This encodes CAWADRNIQYF. The chain couples TRBV30 to TRBJ2-4; D not certain. Trimming took off 5 bases at V and 7 bases at J, with 9 bases between the two ends. This CDR3 has 11 residues. Germline V gene sequence: CDR1 GTSNPN, CDR2 SVGIG (reference sequence).

Notes on this clone: A much larger clone lies one base from this, so it may be a read error. This chain links TRBV11-3 with TRBJ2-1; D might be TRBD1 (6 bases). The CDR3 length is 12 residues. V was shortened by 5 bases and J by 4 bases, with 6 bases between the two germline ends. Germline V lookup: CDR1 SGHNT, CDR2 YENEEA. CDR3 coding DNA: TGTGCCAGCAGCACAGGGTACAATGAGCAGTTCTTC. This translates into CASSTGYNEQFF.

The V gene is TRBV4-1, the J gene TRBJ2-7, with TRBD1 matching over 8 bases. The CDR3 is 19 residues long. The V and J ends lost 1 base and 3 bases, in that order; junction bases with no gene match: 17. Germline CDR1 is MGHRA and CDR2 is YSYEKL. Written as DNA, the CDR3 is TGCGCCAGCAGCCAAGTCTTCCGGGCCGAACAGGGGGGTTACTACGAGCAGTACTTC. This codes for CASSQVFRAEQGGYYEQYF.

This clone was seen once. The chain employs TRBV7-2 and TRBJ1-2; 12 nucleotides line up with TRBD1. Trimming cost V 5 bases and J 2 bases; bases outside gene matches: 3. This CDR3 contains 15 residues. The germline CDR1 and CDR2 sequences are SGHTA and FQGNSA. CDR3 DNA sequence: TGTGCCAGCAGCGCCGGGACAGGGGGCAACTATGGCTACACCTTC. Translated, it gives CASSAGTGGNYGYTF.

This chain connects TRBV28 to TRBJ2-7; 9 bases match TRBD1. The CDR3 has 14 amino acids. Trimming took 5 bases from V and 6 from J; bases not matched to a gene: 8. Germline-derived CDR1 and CDR2 are MDHEN and SYDVKM. CDR3 amino acids: CASSLWDRVSEQYF. The DNA for the CDR3 is TGTGCCAGCAGTCTTTGGGACAGGGTGTCCGAGCAGTACTTC.

The CDR3 region has the DNA TGTGCCAGCAGCCCCCGGACTGGTGAGCAGTTCTTC. It translates to CASSPRTGEQFF. The J gene is TRBJ2-1, the V gene TRBV6-5; possibly TRBD2 for D (5 bases). V was pared by 6 bases and J by 9 bases, with 12 bases between. The germline gives CDR1 MNHEY, CDR2 SVGAGI. The CDR3 is made up of 12 amino acids.

The rearrangement joins TRBV2 to TRBJ1-2, with TRBD1 matching over 9 bases. The CDR3 is 13 residues long. Losses at the gene ends were 7 bases for V and 2 bases for J; bases not matched to a gene: 2. Germline V gene lookup returns CDR1 SNHLY and CDR2 FYNNEI. The chain's CDR3 is CASTGQGNYGYTF. The CDR3, as DNA: TGTGCCAGCACCGGACAGGGGAACTATGGCTACACCTTC.

The rearrangement joins TRBV11-2 to TRBJ2-1; D is undetermined. V was clipped by 1 base and J by 3 bases, with 13 bases between them. This CDR3 contains 16 residues. Germline lookup yields CDR1 SGHAT and CDR2 FQNNGV. DNA for the CDR3: TGTGCCAGCAGCTTAGCCGAGCGCTCTGACTACAATGAGCAGTTCTTC. Encoded protein: CASSLAERSDYNEQFF.

This clone was picked up many times. V usage is TRBV7-9 and J usage is TRBJ2-3; TRBD2 matches 11 bases. J gave up 2 bases and V 0 bases, and 4 bases lay outside the gene matches. The CDR3 totals 17 residues. The germline V gene encodes CDR1 SEHNR and CDR2 FQNEAQ (reference sequence). This CDR3 is CASSLALAGATTDTQYF. Written as DNA, the CDR3 is TGTGCCAGCAGCTTAGCACTAGCGGGAGCTACCACAGATACGCAGTATTTT. Full variable domain (remainder filled in from reference TRBV7-9 and TRBJ2-3): DTGVSQNPRHKITKRGQNVTFRCDPISEHNRLYWYRQTLGQGPEFLTYFQNEAQLEKSRLLSDRFSAERPKGSFSTLEIQRTEQGDSAMYLCASSLALAGATTDTQYFGPGTRLTVL.